This T cell receptor (beta chain) is drawn from a study of shared clonotypes between healthy human individuals. Study-level findings and limits: In having few donors, the study represented limited genetic and exposure-history diversity. Researchers sampled only blood; tissue repertoires likely differ.

CD45RA-negative memory and CD45RA+ naive subsets were split from the CD4+ cells. The protocol was immunoSEQ multiplex PCR, while the TCRdb copy is restricted to in-frame clones and leaves out a portion. The profile shows some 550,000 clones, more than 95% of them singletons. The CDR3 covers 20 residues. V lost 4 bases to trimming and J lost 3 bases; unmatched junction nucleotides: 21. Germline CDR1 reads WSHSY; CDR2 reads SAAADI. Remarks on this clone: Its target is not known.

The clonotype comes from a woman in her 30s in good health. What was sequenced was naive CD4+ T cells sorted from blood. Subset in this sample: CD45RA+ positively selected. V usage is TRBV10-2 and J usage is TRBJ2-1; 7 nucleotides match TRBD2. CDR3 amino acids: CASSGLMPGGPLPFYNEQFF. In DNA form, the CDR3 reads TGCGCCAGCAGTGGCCTTATGCCGGGAGGACCTTTGCCTTTCTACAATGAGCAGTTCTTC.